This T cell receptor beta chain was sequenced in a study of T cells in Graves' hyperthyroidism and ophthalmopathy. General study results and limits: Researchers found most expanded thyroid clonotypes above 0.001 in blood as well. With a median lead of approximately 6 months before onset, the model predicted ophthalmopathy.

The CDR3 regions of TCR beta were amplified from RNA transcripts. First-round RT-PCR with HTBI primers amplified the TCR CDR3 region. TCRdb analysed the multiplex PCR reads with MiXCR anew, one entry per CDR3 protein. This table holds 450,000 to 600,000 distinct CDR3 sequences, just under 20% found once. On the basis of clinical symptoms, serum thyroxine and TRAb, thyroid ultrasound and orbital computed tomography, diagnoses were made. Remarks on this clonotype: Its specificity is unknown. The junction shows a germline mismatch at one end, possibly a read error.

Source material: blood. The sequence was obtained from a man in his forties with Graves' ophthalmopathy.

Written as DNA, the CDR3 is TGTGCCAGCAGTGGTCCGGAAGACATTAGCAATCAGTCCCAGCATTTT. It specifies CASSGPEDISNQSQHF. V and J are TRBV6-1 and TRBJ1-5; D gene uncertain. The CDR3 consists of 16 residues. Germline values: CDR1 MNHNS, CDR2 SASEGT.